These T cell receptor beta chains were read from a single sample in a study of cytomegalovirus exposure and HLA in healthy donors. Libraries were prepared by immunoSEQ multiplex PCR; TCRdb keeps only in-frame clonotypes and omits some of them. The sample contains 200,000 to 250,000 clones, approximately 88% of which appear only once. The sample was PBMCs. The receptors come from a woman aged 25 to 39 in good health and CMV-seropositive. CDR3s include the opening cysteine and the closing phenylalanine or tryptophan. Fields, in order: V gene, D gene, clone size, J gene, CDR3 protein, CDR3 DNA. D genes are given only for firm matches. Clone size is not always given. Where it is, it says once, few, many or a class for expanded clones.

TRBV6-5,-,-,TRBJ1-3,CASSLTGSSGNTIYF,TGTGCCAGCAGTTTAACAGGGAGCTCTGGAAACACCATATATTTT
TRBV13,-,-,TRBJ2-7,CASSPGRGSYEQYF,TGTGCCAGCAGCCCAGGGAGGGGGTCCTACGAGCAGTACTTC
TRBV6-6,-,-,TRBJ1-1,CASRPGADTEAFF,TGTGCCAGCAGGCCAGGGGCGGACACTGAAGCTTTCTTT
TRBV11-3,TRBD2,-,TRBJ2-1,CASSFGTSGYNEQFF,TGTGCCAGCAGCTTTGGGACTAGCGGGTACAATGAGCAGTTCTTC
TRBV5-1,-,once,TRBJ1-2,CASSLGGNTEGYTF,TGCGCCAGCAGCTTGGGAGGGAATACGGAAGGCTACACCTTC
TRBV27,TRBD1,-,TRBJ1-2,CASSPTTLTGGYYGYTF,TGTGCCAGCAGTCCGACAACCCTGACAGGGGGATACTATGGCTACACCTTC
TRBV28,-,-,TRBJ2-7,CASRPASNYEQYF,TGTGCCAGCAGACCCGCTAGCAACTACGAGCAGTACTTC
TRBV29-1,TRBD2,once,TRBJ2-1,CSVGTSGVNEQFF,TGCAGCGTTGGCACTAGCGGGGTTAATGAGCAGTTCTTC
TRBV30,-,few,TRBJ2-7,CAWSGAYEQYF,TGTGCCTGGAGTGGGGCCTACGAGCAGTACTTC
TRBV6-5,-,-,TRBJ1-1,CASSYSTRAEAFF,TGTGCCAGCAGTTACTCGACCCGGGCTGAAGCTTTCTTT
TRBV6-5,TRBD1,-,TRBJ2-5,CASSRDRGRETQYF,TGTGCCAGCAGCCGGGACAGGGGGCGAGAGACCCAGTACTTC
TRBV18,TRBD1,-,TRBJ2-7,CASSPGTGEYEQYF,TGTGCCAGCTCACCAGGGACAGGGGAATACGAGCAGTACTTC
TRBV5-1,TRBD1,-,TRBJ2-7,CASSLEGRGHYEQYF,TGCGCCAGCAGCTTGGAAGGCAGGGGGCACTACGAGCAGTACTTC
TRBV9,-,-,TRBJ2-5,CASSPRSYETQYF,TGTGCCAGCAGCCCTAGGAGCTATGAGACCCAGTACTTC
TRBV30,TRBD2,-,TRBJ2-3,CAWSSGTSGTDTQYF,TGTGCCTGGAGTTCCGGGACTAGCGGGACAGATACGCAGTATTTT
TRBV7-9,-,-,TRBJ1-2,CASSLDSGIGYTF,TGTGCCAGCAGCTTGGATTCAGGTATCGGCTACACCTTC
TRBV5-1,-,-,TRBJ2-3,CASSDFDTQYF,TGCGCCAGCAGTGACTTCGATACGCAGTATTTT
TRBV5-1,-,-,TRBJ1-2,CASSWTGGSYGYTF,TGCGCCAGCAGCTGGACTGGTGGAAGCTATGGCTACACCTTC
TRBV9,TRBD1,-,TRBJ2-7,CASSTTAGGSYEQYF,TGTGCCAGCAGCACAACGGCAGGGGGCTCCTACGAGCAGTACTTC
TRBV5-4,-,-,TRBJ1-1,CASSLTLGTTEAFF,TGTGCCAGCAGCCTAACCTTAGGGACCACTGAAGCTTTCTTT
TRBV19,TRBD1,-,TRBJ2-7,CASSMSAQGVYEQYF,TGTGCCAGTAGTATGAGTGCGCAGGGGGTCTACGAGCAGTACTTC
TRBV7-9,-,once,TRBJ1-1,CASSLAALGGTEAFF,TGTGCCAGCAGCTTAGCGGCCCTGGGGGGGACTGAAGCTTTCTTT
TRBV30,-,-,TRBJ1-2,CAWSPRGDYGYTF,TGTGCCTGGAGTCCCAGGGGCGACTATGGCTACACCTTC